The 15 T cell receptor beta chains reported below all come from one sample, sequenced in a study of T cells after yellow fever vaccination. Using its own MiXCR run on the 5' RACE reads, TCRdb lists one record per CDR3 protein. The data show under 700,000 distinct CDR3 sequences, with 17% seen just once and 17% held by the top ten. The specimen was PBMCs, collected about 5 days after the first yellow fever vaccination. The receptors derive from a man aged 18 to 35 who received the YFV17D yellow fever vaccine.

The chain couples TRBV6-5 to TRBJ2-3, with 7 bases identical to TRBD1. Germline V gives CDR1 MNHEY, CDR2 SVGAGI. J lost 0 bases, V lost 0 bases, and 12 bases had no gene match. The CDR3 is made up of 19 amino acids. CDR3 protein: CASSYSETGIEFSTDTQYF. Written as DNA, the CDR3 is TGTGCCAGCAGTTACTCGGAGACAGGGATCGAATTTAGCACAGATACGCAGTATTTT.

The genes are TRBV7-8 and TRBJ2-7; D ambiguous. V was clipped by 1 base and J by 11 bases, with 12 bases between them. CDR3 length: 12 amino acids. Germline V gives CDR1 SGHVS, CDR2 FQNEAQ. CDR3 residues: CASSLGVVEKYF. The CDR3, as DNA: TGTGCCAGCAGCTTAGGCGTGGTGGAGAAGTACTTC.

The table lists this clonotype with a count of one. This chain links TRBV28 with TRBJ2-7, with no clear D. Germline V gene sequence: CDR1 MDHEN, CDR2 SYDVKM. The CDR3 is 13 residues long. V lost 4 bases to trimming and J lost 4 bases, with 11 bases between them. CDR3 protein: CASSSPQLYEQYV. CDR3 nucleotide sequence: TGTGCCAGCAGTTCCCCTCAATTGTACGAGCAGTACGTC.

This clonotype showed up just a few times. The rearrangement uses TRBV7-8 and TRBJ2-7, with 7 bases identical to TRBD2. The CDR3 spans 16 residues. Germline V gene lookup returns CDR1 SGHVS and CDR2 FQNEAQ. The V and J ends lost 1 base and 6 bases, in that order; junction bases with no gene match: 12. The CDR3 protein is CASSLEGGGGLGEQYV. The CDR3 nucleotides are TGTGCCAGCAGCTTAGAAGGTGGGGGAGGGTTGGGCGAGCAGTACGTC.

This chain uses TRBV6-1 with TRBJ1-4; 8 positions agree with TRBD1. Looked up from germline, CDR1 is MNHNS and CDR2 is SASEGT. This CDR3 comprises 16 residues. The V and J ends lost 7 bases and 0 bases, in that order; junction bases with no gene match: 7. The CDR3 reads CASKTGVGATNEKLFF. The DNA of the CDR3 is TGTGCCAGCAAGACAGGGGTCGGGGCAACTAATGAAAAACTGTTTTTT.

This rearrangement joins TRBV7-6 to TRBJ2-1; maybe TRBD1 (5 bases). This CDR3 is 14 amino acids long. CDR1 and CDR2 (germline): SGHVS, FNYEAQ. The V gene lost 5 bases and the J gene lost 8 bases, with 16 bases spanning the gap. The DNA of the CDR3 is TGTGCCAGCAGCCCTCAAGGACATGGCTATGAGCAGTTCTTC. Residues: CASSPQGHGYEQFF.

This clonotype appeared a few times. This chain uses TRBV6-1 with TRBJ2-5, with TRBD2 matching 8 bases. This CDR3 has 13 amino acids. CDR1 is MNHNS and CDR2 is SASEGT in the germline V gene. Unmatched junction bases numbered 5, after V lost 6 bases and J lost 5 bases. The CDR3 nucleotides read TGTGCCAGCAGGTCACCGGGGGGGGAGACCCAGTACTTC. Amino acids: CASRSPGGETQYF.

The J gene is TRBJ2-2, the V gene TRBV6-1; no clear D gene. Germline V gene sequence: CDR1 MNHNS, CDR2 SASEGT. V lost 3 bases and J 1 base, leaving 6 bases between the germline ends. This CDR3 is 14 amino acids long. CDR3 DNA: TGTGCCAGCAGTGACGGAGTGAACACCGGGGAGCTGTTTTTT. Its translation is CASSDGVNTGELFF.

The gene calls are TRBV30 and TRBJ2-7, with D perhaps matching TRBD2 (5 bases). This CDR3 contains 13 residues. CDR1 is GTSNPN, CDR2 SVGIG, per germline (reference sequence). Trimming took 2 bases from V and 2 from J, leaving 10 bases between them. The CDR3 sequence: CAWSWTPAYEQYF. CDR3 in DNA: TGTGCCTGGAGTTGGACTCCAGCCTACGAGCAGTACTTC.

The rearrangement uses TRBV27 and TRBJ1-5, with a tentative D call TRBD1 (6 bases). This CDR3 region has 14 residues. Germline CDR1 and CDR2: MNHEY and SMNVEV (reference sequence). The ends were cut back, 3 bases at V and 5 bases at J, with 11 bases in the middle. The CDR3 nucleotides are TGTGCCAGCAGTTTGGTCGGGGGCTATCAGCCCCAGCATTTT. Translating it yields CASSLVGGYQPQHF.

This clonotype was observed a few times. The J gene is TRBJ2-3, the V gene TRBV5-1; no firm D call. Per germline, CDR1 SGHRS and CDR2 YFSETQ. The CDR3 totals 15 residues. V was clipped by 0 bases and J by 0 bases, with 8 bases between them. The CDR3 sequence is CASSLATSSTDTQYF. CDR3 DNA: TGCGCCAGCAGCTTGGCCACTTCTAGCACAGATACGCAGTATTTT.

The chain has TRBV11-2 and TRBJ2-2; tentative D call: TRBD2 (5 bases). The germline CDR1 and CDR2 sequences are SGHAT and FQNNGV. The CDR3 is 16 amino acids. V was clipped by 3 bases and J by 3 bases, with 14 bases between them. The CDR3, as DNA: TGTGCCAGCAGCTTTGTTGCCGCCGGGGACACCGGGGAGCTGTTTTTT. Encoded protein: CASSFVAAGDTGELFF.

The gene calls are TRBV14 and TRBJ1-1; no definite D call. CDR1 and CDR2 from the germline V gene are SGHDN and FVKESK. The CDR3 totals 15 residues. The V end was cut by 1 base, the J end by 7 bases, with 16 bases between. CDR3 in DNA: TGTGCCAGCAGCCAAGTTTGGCAGACCGGGGATGAAGCTTTCTTT. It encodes CASSQVWQTGDEAFF. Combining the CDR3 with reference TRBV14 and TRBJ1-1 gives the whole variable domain EAGVTQFPSHSVIEKGQTVTLRCDPISGHDNLYWYRRVMGKEIKFLLHFVKESKQDESGMPNNRFLAERTGGTYSTLKVQPAELEDSGVYFCASSQVWQTGDEAFFGQGTRLTVV.

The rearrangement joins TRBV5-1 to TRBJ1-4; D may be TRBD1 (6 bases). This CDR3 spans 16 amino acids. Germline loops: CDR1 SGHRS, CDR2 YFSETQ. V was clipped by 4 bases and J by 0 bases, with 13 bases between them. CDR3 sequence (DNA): TGCGCCAGCAGCCCGACAGGACCTGCAACTAATGAAAAACTGTTTTTT. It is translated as CASSPTGPATNEKLFF.

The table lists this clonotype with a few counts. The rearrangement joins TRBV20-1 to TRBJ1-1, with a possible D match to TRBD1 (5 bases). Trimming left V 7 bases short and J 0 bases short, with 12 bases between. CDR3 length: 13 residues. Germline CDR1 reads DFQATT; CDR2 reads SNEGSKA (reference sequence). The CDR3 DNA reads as TGCAGTGTTCAGGGACCGCTGAACACTGAAGCTTTCTTT. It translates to CSVQGPLNTEAFF.